This TCR beta chain was recorded in a study of shared clonotypes between healthy human individuals. For the study at large: Each donor contributed plates that comprised three CD4 naive, three CD4 memory, two CD8 naive and one CD8 memory.

The table came from immunoSEQ multiplex PCR; TCRdb's copy has only in-frame clones and leaves some out. Of 560,000 or so clones in the sample, 95% to 97% were seen once. The naive CD8 population came from CD45RO-negative cells selected for CCR7, without terminally differentiated effector memory CD45RA+ cells. Sample: naive CD8+ T cells sorted from blood. The clonotype comes from a woman in her 30s in good health.

CDR3 region: CASSFGGEGLGTDTQYF. DNA of the CDR3: TGTGCCAGCAGCTTTGGCGGAGAAGGGCTTGGCACAGATACGCAGTATTTT. The chain has TRBV7-9 and TRBJ2-3, with no clear D. The length of the CDR3 is 17 residues. V gave up 3 bases and J gave up 1 base, with 17 bases separating them. Germline assignment: CDR1 SEHNR and CDR2 FQNEAQ (reference sequence).